The clone carrying this T cell receptor beta chain was observed many times. TCRdb itself ran the reads through MiXCR, one entry per CDR3 protein. The sample holds around 450,000 distinct CDR3 sequences, roughly 12% seen once. This entry belongs to a study of T cell repertoires in cytomegalovirus infection. In germline, CDR1 is SGHVS, CDR2 FQNEAQ. Trimming took 6 bases from V and 7 from J; bases not matched to a gene: 6. The CDR3 consists of 15 residues. The material sequenced was PBMCs. J is TRBJ1-6 and V is TRBV7-8; 10 positions agree with TRBD1. This clonotype was obtained from a human donor in good health (CMV status not recorded). Some clones in this sample may be carry-over from other donors' samples. Here the CDR3 DNA reads TGTGCCAGCAGACCGGACAGGGGGAGCAATTCACCCCTCCACTTT. It codes for CASRPDRGSNSPLHF.